These 22 T cell receptor beta chains originate from one sample sequenced in a study of tissue T cells after allogeneic stem cell transplantation. The method was immunoSEQ multiplex PCR; TCRdb's version includes in-frame clones alone and lacks a portion of them. Of roughly 9,500 clones in the sample, approximately 45% were seen once. Time point of the sample: mouse harvest day 7 after allogeneic transplant. The graft held 10^6 splenic CD5+ T cells and 10^7 T-cell-depleted bone marrow cells. The specimen sequenced was gut tissue. The receptors originated from a female BALB/c mouse given C57BL/6 T cells with graft-versus-host disease after an allogeneic hematopoietic cell transplant.

Note on this clone: The listed genes are named as in mouse. The CDR3 goes on 1 residue after the read ends, and that part is filled in from the germline J gene. V and J are TRBV26 and TRBJ1-1, with D possibly TRBD1 on 6 matching bases. In germline, CDR1 is KGHPV, CDR2 FQNQEV (reference sequence). The ends were cut back, 2 bases at V and 2 bases at J, with 9 bases in the middle. CDR3 length: 14 amino acids. This CDR3 reads CASSLTQGNTEVFF. The sequenced part of the CDR3 DNA is TGTGCCAGCAGTCTGACACAGGGCAACACAGAAGTCTTC. Looking up the rest from reference TRBV26 and TRBJ1-1 gives the full variable domain: NSKVIQTPRYLVKGQGQKAKMRCIPEKGHPVVFWYQQNKNNEFKFLINFQNQEVLQQIDMTEKRFSAECPSNSPCSLEIQSSEAGDSALYLCASSLTQGNTEVFFGKGTRLTVV.

Concerning this clone: The gene names given are mouse names. The CDR3 end lies 1 residue beyond the end of the read and is filled in from the germline J gene. V usage is TRBV3 and J usage is TRBJ2-1; 8 bases map to TRBD1. Germline V gives CDR1 SNHLY, CDR2 FYNGKV (reference sequence). V trimming: 5 bases; J trimming: 7 bases; junction bases outside the gene matches: 4. The CDR3 loop spans 13 amino acids. CDR3 in amino acids: CASSHRGRAEQFF. The covered CDR3 bases are TGTGCCAGCAGCCACAGGGGGAGGGCTGAGCAGTTC.

A remark on this clone: Genes and germline are mouse. The CDR3 end is not reached by the read, which stops 1 residue before it; the germline J gene fills it in. V is TRBV12-1 and J is TRBJ1-4, with 7 nucleotides matching TRBD1. Trimming cost V 2 bases and J 0 bases; bases outside gene matches: 2. This CDR3 has 15 residues. CDR1 is SGHSN and CDR2 is HYEKVE in the germline V gene. CDR3 sequence: CASSPGTVSNERLFF. The sequenced CDR3 bases are TGTGCCAGCTCTCCCGGGACAGTTTCCAACGAAAGATTATTT.

Turning to this clone: Mouse germline and gene names are used. The read terminates 1 residue before the CDR3 end, so the remaining end is supplied by the germline J gene. This chain uses TRBV26 with TRBJ1-5, with a tentative D call TRBD1 (6 bases). Trimming left V 4 bases short and J 6 bases short, with 7 bases between. This CDR3 spans 12 amino acids. Germline values: CDR1 KGHPV, CDR2 FQNQEV (reference sequence). The CDR3 loop is CASSRDIQAPLF. CDR3 bases read: TGTGCCAGCAGTCGGGACATCCAGGCTCCGCTT.

This clone appeared a few times. Gene labels here are mouse ones. The CDR3 extends 1 residue past the end of the read, so its final part is completed from the germline J gene. The identical CDR3 is also encoded by other nucleotide sequences in the sample. The chain has TRBV26 and TRBJ2-7; no clear D. This CDR3 is built from 13 residues. V lost 4 bases to trimming and J lost 0 bases, with 7 bases between them. CDR1 is KGHPV and CDR2 is FQNQEV in the germline V gene (reference sequence). This chain's CDR3 is CASSPRSSYEQYF. The DNA read from the CDR3 is TGTGCCAGCAGTCCGCGGAGCTCCTATGAACAGTAC.

In regard to this clone: Genes and germline come from the mouse. The read ends 1 residue shy of where the CDR3 ends; the end is completed using the germline J gene. The rearrangement uses TRBV19 and TRBJ2-4; TRBD2 matches at 10 bases. V gave up 2 bases and J gave up 0 bases; unmatched junction bases: 6. The CDR3 is 17 residues long. Germline values: CDR1 FNHDT, CDR2 SITEND (reference sequence). CDR3 in amino acids: CASSIWGGAGSQNTLYF. The part of the CDR3 DNA that was read is TGTGCCAGCAGTATCTGGGGGGGCGCTGGGAGTCAAAACACCTTGTAC.

As concerns this clone: The gene symbols are mouse symbols. CDR3 loop: CASSGTGGAREQYF. CDR3 bases read: TGTGCCAGCAGTGGGACTGGGGGGGCGCGGGAACAGTAC. V is TRBV19 and J is TRBJ2-7; 14 bases match TRBD2. The read is 1 residue too short to cover the CDR3 end, so that end is filled in from the germline J gene. Looked up from germline, CDR1 is FNHDT and CDR2 is SITEND (reference sequence). This CDR3 comprises 14 residues. J lost 7 bases, V lost 4 bases, and 4 bases had no gene match.

To note about this clone: Gene names are the mouse ones. Read data end 1 residue before the CDR3 end; the end is taken from the germline J gene. The chain carries TRBV26 and TRBJ1-3; D is ambiguous. Deletions cut 4 bases from V and 0 bases from J, with 7 bases between. In germline, CDR1 is KGHPV, CDR2 FQNQEV (reference sequence). The CDR3 has 14 residues. CDR3 amino acids: CASSQGISGNTLYF. The CDR3 bases that were read are TGTGCCAGCAGTCAAGGGATTTCTGGAAATACGCTCTAT.

In the case of this clone: Germline and genes: mouse. The read terminates 1 residue before the CDR3 end, so the remaining end is supplied by the germline J gene. This chain links TRBV12-1 with TRBJ1-3, with 8 bases matching TRBD1. Germline CDR1 and CDR2: SGHSN and HYEKVE. This CDR3 contains 15 residues. J was trimmed by 0 bases and V by 2 bases; bases with no gene match: 2. CDR3 protein: CASSQTGGSGNTLYF. Incomplete CDR3 DNA: TGTGCCAGCTCTCAAACAGGGGGTTCTGGAAATACGCTCTAT.

By share of the sample, this clone is medium-sized. Gene names and germline refer to mouse. The DNA ends 1 residue before the CDR3 does, and the rest of the CDR3 is filled in from the germline J gene. The V and J genes are TRBV23 and TRBJ2-7; the table calls TRBD2, which could not be checked here. The CDR3 consists of 15 residues. Germline CDR1 and CDR2: KGHTA and FQNQQP. The CDR3 spells CSSSQRLGHSYEQYF. The part of the CDR3 DNA that was read is TGCTCCAGCAGTCAACGACTGGGGCACTCCTATGAACAGTAC.

As concerns this clone: Gene and germline names: mouse. The read ends 1 residue shy of where the CDR3 ends; the end is completed using the germline J gene. The rearrangement joins TRBV26 to TRBJ2-4; 11 positions agree with TRBD1. Germline CDR1 reads KGHPV; CDR2 reads FQNQEV (reference sequence). The V gene end was trimmed by 4 bases and the J gene end by 4 bases; junction bases not matched to a gene: 1. The CDR3 is 14 residues long. CDR3 residues: CASSRTGGENTLYF. CDR3 DNA, as far as it was read: TGTGCCAGCAGTCGGACAGGGGGCGAAAACACCTTGTAC.

This clone was seen a few times. The gene names here belong to mouse. The chain's CDR3 is CASSQEAGNYEQYF. The covered CDR3 bases are TGTGCCAGCAGCCAAGAAGCTGGGAACTATGAACAGTAC. The V gene is TRBV2, the J gene TRBJ2-7, with D perhaps TRBD2 (5 bases). From the germline J gene comes the end of the CDR3, since the read stops 1 residue before it. Germline V gene sequence: CDR1 LGHNA, CDR2 YSYQKL. The ends were cut back, 0 bases at V and 3 bases at J, with 9 bases in the middle. The CDR3 consists of 14 residues.

A note on this clone: Gene names follow the mouse nomenclature. The read ends 1 residue early relative to the CDR3; the germline J gene fills the gap. The rearrangement joins TRBV15 to TRBJ2-1, with TRBD1 identical over 10 bases. V gave up 4 bases and J gave up 7 bases; unmatched junction bases: 1. CDR3 length: 13 residues. Germline values: CDR1 SGHND, CDR2 FRSKSL. The CDR3 sequence is CASSWDRGAEQFF. The CDR3 bases that were read are TGTGCCAGCAGTTGGGACAGGGGAGCTGAGCAGTTC.

In regard to this clone: Mouse names are used for the genes. Sequencing ends 1 residue short of the CDR3 end; the germline J gene provides the rest. The genes are TRBV29 and TRBJ1-3, with D perhaps matching TRBD1 (5 bases). Per the germline V gene, CDR1 is MSHET and CDR2 is SYDVDS. The V end was cut by 3 bases, the J end by 3 bases, with 9 bases between. This CDR3 contains 14 residues. CDR3 DNA, as far as it was read: TGTGCTAGCAGTTTGGGGGGGGATGGAAATACGCTCTAT. It codes for CASSLGGDGNTLY. The whole CDR3 protein is CASSLGGDGNTLYF.

Of note for this clone: Genes and germline are mouse. The read ends 1 residue shy of where the CDR3 ends; the end is completed using the germline J gene. The rearrangement links TRBV29 to TRBJ2-7; no firm D call. Per the germline V gene, CDR1 is MSHET and CDR2 is SYDVDS. The CDR3 has 11 amino acids. V dropped 1 base and J dropped 5 bases, with 3 bases sitting between them. The CDR3 loop is CASSLWDEQYF. The CDR3 DNA, read in part, is TGTGCTAGCAGTTTATGGGATGAACAGTAC.

In the case of this clone: All gene names here are mouse names. Read data end 1 residue before the CDR3 end; the end is taken from the germline J gene. J is TRBJ2-5 and V is TRBV12-2; D unclear. V lost 1 base to trimming and J lost 6 bases, with 7 bases between them. Germline-derived CDR1 and CDR2 are SGHLS and HYDKME. The CDR3 has 12 residues. The covered CDR3 bases are TGTGCCAGCTCTCTGCTCGGGGACACCCAGTAC. It specifies CASSLLGDTQY. The CDR3 reads in full as CASSLLGDTQYF.

Concerning this clone: All gene names here are mouse names. The CDR3 end is not reached by the read, which stops 1 residue before it; the germline J gene fills it in. The chain links TRBV16 to TRBJ1-2; D is uncertain. Trimming shortened V by 5 bases and J by 4 bases, and 14 bases separated the two germline ends. The CDR3 is made up of 14 amino acids. The germline V gene has CDR1 SGHSA and CDR2 FRNQAP. The sequenced CDR3 bases are TGTGCAAGCAGCCTCTCAAGGGCGGGCTCCGACTACACC. It codes for CASSLSRAGSDYT. The CDR3, in full, reads CASSLSRAGSDYTF. Looking up the rest from reference TRBV16 and TRBJ1-2 gives the full variable domain: NAGVIQTPRHKVTGKGQEATLWCEPISGHSAVFWYRQTIVQGLEFLTYFRNQAPIDDSGMPKERFSAQMPNQSHSTLKIQSTQPQDSAVYLCASSLSRAGSDYTFGSGTRLLVI.

This clone occurred once. Gene names refer to mouse genes. The read ends 1 residue before the CDR3 terminus; that terminus is restored from the germline J gene. The sample carries other DNA sequences with the same CDR3. The V call is TRBV26, the J call TRBJ1-1; the match to TRBD1 covers 7 bases. CDR1 and CDR2 from the germline V gene are KGHPV and FQNQEV (reference sequence). This CDR3 has 14 residues. The ends lost 4 bases at V and 0 bases at J; junction bases unmatched: 2. The CDR3: CASSRQGANTEVFF. Incomplete CDR3 DNA: TGTGCCAGCAGTCGCCAGGGGGCAAACACAGAAGTCTTC.

Points on this clone: Mouse germline and gene names are used. The CDR3 end falls 1 residue outside the read, so it is completed with the germline J gene. The gene calls are TRBV12-2 and TRBJ1-4, with a weak D call TRBD1 (5 bases). V dropped 0 bases and J dropped 0 bases, with 10 bases sitting between them. Germline V gene sequence: CDR1 SGHLS, CDR2 HYDKME. CDR3 length equals 16 residues. CDR3 sequence reads: CASSLTGGISNERLFF. Incomplete CDR3 DNA: TGTGCCAGCTCTCTCACGGGGGGAATTTCCAACGAAAGATTATTT.

As regards this clone: Gene names and germline match the mouse. The read terminates 1 residue ahead of where the CDR3 ends, so the germline J gene completes it. J is TRBJ2-4 and V is TRBV13-3; 11 bases align to TRBD2. Germline CDR1 reads NNHDY; CDR2 reads SYVADS. Trimming at V came to 7 bases and at J to 2 bases, leaving 3 bases not matched to a gene. The CDR3 is made up of 14 amino acids. The CDR3 reads CASGGLGVQNTLYF. The DNA read from the CDR3 is TGTGCCAGCGGGGGACTGGGGGTTCAAAACACCTTGTAC. The whole variable domain, filled in from reference TRBV13-3 and TRBJ2-4, reads EAAVTQSPRSKVAVTGGKVTLSCHQTNNHDYMYWYRQDTGHGLRLIHYSYVADSTEKGDIPDGYKASRPSQENFSLILELASLSQTAVYFCASGGLGVQNTLYFGAGTRLSVL.

This clone was seen a handful of times. Genes here carry mouse names. The read comes to an end 1 residue before the CDR3 does, leaving the germline J gene to fill in the end. This sequence joins TRBV3 and TRBJ1-1, with D hard to call. The germline gives CDR1 SNHLY, CDR2 FYNGKV (reference sequence). There are 10 residues in the CDR3. The V and J ends lost 5 bases and 3 bases respectively, with 1 base between them. The CDR3 spells CASSDTEVFF. CDR3 DNA, as far as it was read: TGTGCCAGCAGCGACACAGAAGTCTTC.

Turning to this clone: Gene names are the mouse ones. The sequenced fragment ends 1 residue before the CDR3 boundary, so the rest is inferred from the germline J gene. The V call is TRBV26, the J call TRBJ2-5; no definite D call. The CDR3 length is 11 residues. V gave up 4 bases and J gave up 6 bases, with 5 bases separating them. Germline assignment: CDR1 KGHPV and CDR2 FQNQEV (reference sequence). The CDR3 is CASSRGDTQYF. CDR3 bases read: TGTGCCAGCAGTCGAGGGGACACCCAGTAC.